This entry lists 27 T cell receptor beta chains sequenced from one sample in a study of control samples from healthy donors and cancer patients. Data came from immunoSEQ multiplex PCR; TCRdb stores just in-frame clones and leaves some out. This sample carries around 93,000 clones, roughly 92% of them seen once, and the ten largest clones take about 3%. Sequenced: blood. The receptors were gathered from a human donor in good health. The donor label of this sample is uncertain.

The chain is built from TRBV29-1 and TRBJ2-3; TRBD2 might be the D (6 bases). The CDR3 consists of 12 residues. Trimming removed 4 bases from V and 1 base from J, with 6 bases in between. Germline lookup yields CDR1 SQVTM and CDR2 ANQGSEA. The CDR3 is CSVGGGTDTQYF. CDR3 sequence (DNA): TGCAGCGTTGGGGGGGGCACAGATACGCAGTATTTT.

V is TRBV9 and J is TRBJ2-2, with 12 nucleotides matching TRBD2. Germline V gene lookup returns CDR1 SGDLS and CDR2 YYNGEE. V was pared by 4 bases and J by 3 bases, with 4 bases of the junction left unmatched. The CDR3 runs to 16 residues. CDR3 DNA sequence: TGTGCCAGCAGCCCACGACTAGCGGGGGACACCGGGGAGCTGTTTTTT. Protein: CASSPRLAGDTGELFF.

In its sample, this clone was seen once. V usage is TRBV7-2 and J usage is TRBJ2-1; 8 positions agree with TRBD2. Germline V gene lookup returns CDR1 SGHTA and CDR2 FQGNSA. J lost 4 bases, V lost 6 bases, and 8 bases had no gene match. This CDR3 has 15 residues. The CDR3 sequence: CASSRKSGGYNEQFF. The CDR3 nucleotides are TGTGCCAGCAGTCGAAAGAGCGGGGGTTACAATGAGCAGTTCTTC. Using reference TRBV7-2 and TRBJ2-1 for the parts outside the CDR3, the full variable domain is GAGVSQSPSNKVTEKGKDVELRCDPISGHTALYWYRQSLGQGLEFLIYFQGNSAPDKSGLPSDRFSAERTGGSVSTLTIQRTQQEDSAVYLCASSRKSGGYNEQFFGPGTRLTVL.

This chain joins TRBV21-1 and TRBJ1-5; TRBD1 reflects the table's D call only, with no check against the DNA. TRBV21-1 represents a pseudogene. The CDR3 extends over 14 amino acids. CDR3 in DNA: TGTGCGAACTTGGGACAGGGGTTTTATCAGCCCCAGCATTTT. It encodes CANLGQGFYQPQHF.

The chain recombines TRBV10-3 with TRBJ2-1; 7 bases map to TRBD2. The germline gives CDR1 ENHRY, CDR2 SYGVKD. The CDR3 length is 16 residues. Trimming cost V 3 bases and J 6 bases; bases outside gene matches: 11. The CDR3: CAISDVGGGKGNEQFF. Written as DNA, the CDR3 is TGTGCCATCAGTGATGTTGGGGGGGGGAAAGGCAATGAGCAGTTCTTC.

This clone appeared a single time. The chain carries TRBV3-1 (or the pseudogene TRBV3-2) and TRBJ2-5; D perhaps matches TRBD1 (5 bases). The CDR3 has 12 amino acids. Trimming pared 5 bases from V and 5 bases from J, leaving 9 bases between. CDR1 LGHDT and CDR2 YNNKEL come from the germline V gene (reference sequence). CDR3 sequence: CASSDHRETQYF. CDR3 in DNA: TGTGCCAGCAGCGACCACAGGGAGACCCAGTACTTC.

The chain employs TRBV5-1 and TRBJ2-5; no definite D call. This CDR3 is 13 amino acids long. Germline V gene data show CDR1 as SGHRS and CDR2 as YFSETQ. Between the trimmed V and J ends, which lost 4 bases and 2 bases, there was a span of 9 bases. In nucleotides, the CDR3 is TGCGCCAGCAGCAAGGAGATACAAGAGACCCAGTACTTC. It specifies CASSKEIQETQYF.

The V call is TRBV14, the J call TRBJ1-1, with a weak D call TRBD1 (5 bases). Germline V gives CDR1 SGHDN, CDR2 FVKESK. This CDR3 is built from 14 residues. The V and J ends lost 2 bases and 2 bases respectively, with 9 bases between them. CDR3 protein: CASSQLTANTEAFF. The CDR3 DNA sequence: TGTGCCAGCAGCCAACTGACAGCAAACACTGAAGCTTTCTTT.

The CDR3 sequence is CASSTLGQGTYNEQFF. Written as DNA, the CDR3 is TGTGCCAGCAGCACCCTGGGACAGGGTACCTACAATGAGCAGTTCTTC. This sequence joins TRBV14 and TRBJ2-1, with TRBD1 matching 9 bases. Germline-derived CDR1 and CDR2 are SGHDN and FVKESK. This CDR3 contains 16 residues. J lost 2 bases, V lost 5 bases, and 7 bases had no gene match.

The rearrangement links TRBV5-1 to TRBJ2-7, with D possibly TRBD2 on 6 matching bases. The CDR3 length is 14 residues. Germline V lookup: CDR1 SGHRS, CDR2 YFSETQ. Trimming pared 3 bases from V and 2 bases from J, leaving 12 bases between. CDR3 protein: CASSWRRDPYEQYF. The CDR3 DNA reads TGCGCCAGCAGCTGGAGGCGGGACCCCTACGAGCAGTACTTC.

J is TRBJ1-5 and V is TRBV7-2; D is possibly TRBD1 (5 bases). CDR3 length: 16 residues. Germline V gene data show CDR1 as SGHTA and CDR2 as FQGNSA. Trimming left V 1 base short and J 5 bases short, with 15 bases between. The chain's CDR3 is CASSLVRGGGDQPQHF. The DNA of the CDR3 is TGTGCCAGCAGCTTAGTAAGGGGAGGTGGGGATCAGCCCCAGCATTTT.

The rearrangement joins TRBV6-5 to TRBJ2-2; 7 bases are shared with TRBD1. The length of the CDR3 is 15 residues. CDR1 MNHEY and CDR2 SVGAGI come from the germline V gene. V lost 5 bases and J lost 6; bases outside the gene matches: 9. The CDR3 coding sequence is TGTGCCAGCAGTCCAAGGACAGGCCTCCCCGGGGAGCTGTTTTTT. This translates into CASSPRTGLPGELFF.

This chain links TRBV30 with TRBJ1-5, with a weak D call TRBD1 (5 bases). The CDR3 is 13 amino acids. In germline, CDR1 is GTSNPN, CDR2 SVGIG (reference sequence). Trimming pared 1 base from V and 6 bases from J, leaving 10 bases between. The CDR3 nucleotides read TGTGCCTGGAGTGGGTCGGGGGGTCAGCCCCAGCATTTT. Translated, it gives CAWSGSGGQPQHF. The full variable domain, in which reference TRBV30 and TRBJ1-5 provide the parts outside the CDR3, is SQTIHQWPATLVQPVGSPLSLECTVEGTSNPNLYWYRQAAGRGLQLLFYSVGIGQISSEVPQNLSASRPQDRQFILSSKKLLLSDSGFYLCAWSGSGGQPQHFGDGTRLSIL.

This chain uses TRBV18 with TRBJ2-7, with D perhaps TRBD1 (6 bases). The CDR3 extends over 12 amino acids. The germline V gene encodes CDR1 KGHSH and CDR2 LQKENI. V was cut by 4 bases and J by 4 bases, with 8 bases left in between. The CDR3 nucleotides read TGTGCCAGCTCACAAGACAGGTACGAGCAGTACTTC. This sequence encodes CASSQDRYEQYF.

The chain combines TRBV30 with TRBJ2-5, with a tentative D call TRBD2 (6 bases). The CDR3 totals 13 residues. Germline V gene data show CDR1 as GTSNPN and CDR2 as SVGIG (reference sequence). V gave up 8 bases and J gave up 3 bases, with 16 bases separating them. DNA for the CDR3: TGTGCCCGTTCCTTGGGCGGGGAAGAGACCCAGTACTTC. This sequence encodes CARSLGGEETQYF.

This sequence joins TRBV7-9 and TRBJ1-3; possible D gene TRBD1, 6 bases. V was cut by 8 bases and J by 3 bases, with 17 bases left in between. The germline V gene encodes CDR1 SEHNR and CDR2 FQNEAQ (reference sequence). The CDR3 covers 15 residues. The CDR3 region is CASGTVRGFGNTIYF. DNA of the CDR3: TGTGCCAGCGGAACAGTTAGGGGGTTTGGAAACACCATATATTTT.

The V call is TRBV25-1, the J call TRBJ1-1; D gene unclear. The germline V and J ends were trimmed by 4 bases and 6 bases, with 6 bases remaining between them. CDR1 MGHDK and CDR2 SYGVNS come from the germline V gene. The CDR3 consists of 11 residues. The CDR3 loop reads CASSGRAEAFF. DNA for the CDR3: TGTGCCAGCAGTGGTAGGGCTGAAGCTTTCTTT.

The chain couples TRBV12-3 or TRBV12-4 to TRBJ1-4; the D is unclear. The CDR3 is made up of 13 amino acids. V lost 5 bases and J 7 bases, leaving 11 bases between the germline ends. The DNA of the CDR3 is TGTGCCAGCAGTCGCGTCTCGGCTGAAAAACTGTTTTTT. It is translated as CASSRVSAEKLFF.

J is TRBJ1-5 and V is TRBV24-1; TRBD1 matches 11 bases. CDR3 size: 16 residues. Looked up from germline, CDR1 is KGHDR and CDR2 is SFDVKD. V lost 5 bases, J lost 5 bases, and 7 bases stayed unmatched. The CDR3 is CATSGNGQGADQPQHF. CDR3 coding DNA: TGTGCCACCAGTGGTAACGGACAGGGGGCGGATCAGCCCCAGCATTTT.

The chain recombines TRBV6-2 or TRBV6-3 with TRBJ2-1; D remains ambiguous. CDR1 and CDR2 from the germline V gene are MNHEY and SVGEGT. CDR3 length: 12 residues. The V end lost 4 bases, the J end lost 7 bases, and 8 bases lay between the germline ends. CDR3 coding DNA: TGTGCCAGCAGTTTTTTTCGTAATGAGCAGTTCTTC. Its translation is CASSFFRNEQFF.

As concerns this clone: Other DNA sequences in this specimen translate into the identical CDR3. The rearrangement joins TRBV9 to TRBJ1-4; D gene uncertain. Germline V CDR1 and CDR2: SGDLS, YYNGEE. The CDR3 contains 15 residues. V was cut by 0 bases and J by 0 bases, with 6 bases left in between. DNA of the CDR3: TGTGCCAGCAGCGTAGGGGGTGCAACTAATGAAAAACTGTTTTTT. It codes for CASSVGGATNEKLFF.

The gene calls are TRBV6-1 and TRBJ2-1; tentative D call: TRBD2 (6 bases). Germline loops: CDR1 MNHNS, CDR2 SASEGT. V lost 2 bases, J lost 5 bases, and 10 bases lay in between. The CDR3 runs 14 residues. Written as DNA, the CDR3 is TGTGCCAGCAGTGAACGGGGGTTCAACAATGAGCAGTTCTTC. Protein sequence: CASSERGFNNEQFF.

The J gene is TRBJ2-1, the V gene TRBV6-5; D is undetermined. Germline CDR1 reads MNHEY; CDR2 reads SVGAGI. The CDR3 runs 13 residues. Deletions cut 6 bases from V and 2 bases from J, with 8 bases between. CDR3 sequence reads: CASSLTPYNEQFF. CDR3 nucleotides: TGTGCCAGCAGCCTTACTCCCTACAATGAGCAGTTCTTC.

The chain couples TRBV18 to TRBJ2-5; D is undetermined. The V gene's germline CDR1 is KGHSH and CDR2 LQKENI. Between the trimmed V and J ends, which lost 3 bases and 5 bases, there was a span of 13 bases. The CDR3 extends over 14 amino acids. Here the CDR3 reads CASSPNRLKETQYF. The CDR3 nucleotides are TGTGCCAGCTCACCGAATAGATTAAAGGAGACCCAGTACTTC.

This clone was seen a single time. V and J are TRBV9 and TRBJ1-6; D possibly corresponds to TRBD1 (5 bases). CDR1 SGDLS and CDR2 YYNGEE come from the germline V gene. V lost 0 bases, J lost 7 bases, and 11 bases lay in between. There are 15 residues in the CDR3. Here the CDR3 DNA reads TGTGCCAGCAGCGTAGGGACGGACATGAATTCACCCCTCCACTTT. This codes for CASSVGTDMNSPLHF.

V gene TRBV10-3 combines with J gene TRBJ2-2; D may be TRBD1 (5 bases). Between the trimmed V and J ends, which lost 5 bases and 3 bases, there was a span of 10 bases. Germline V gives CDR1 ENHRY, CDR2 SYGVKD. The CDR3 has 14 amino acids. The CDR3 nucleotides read TGTGCCATCAGTTGGGGCAGTGACACCGGGGAGCTGTTTTTT. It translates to CAISWGSDTGELFF.

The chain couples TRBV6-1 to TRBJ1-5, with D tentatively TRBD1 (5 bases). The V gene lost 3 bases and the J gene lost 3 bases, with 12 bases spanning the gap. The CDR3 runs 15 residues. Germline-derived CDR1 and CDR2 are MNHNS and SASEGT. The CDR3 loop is CASSEVTDLNQPQHF. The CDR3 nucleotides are TGTGCCAGCAGTGAGGTGACAGACCTCAATCAGCCCCAGCATTTT.